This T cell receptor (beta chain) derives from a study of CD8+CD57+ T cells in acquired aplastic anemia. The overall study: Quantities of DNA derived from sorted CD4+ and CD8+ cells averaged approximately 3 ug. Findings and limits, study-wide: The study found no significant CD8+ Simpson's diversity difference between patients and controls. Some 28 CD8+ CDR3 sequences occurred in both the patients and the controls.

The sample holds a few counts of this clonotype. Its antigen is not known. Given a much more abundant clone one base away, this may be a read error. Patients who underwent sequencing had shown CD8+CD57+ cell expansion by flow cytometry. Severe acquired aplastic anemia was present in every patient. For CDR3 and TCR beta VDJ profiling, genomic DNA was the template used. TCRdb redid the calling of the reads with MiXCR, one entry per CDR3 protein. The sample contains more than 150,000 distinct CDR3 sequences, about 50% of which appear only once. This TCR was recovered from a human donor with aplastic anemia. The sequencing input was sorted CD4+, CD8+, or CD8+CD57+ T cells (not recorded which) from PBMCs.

The CDR3 is CAGSLSGKNTEAFF. CDR3 bases: TGTGCCGGCAGCTTATCCGGGAAAAACACTGAAGCTTTCTTT. This chain joins TRBV7-3 and TRBJ1-1; D gene unclear. The CDR3 contains 14 residues. The germline V gene encodes CDR1 SGHTA and CDR2 FQGTGA.